This TCR beta chain was retrieved from a study of CD8+ T cells in alopecia areata. Background on the study: Tofacitinib treatment spanned 6 to 18 months, with 6 months off drug afterward.

Treatment specified: oral pan-JAK inhibitor, 5-10 mg twice daily. cDNA reverse transcribed from extracted RNA served as the sequencing template. Data came from immunoSEQ multiplex PCR; TCRdb stores just in-frame clones and leaves some out. Found here are 110,000 or so clones, 50% to 65% of them singletons; the top ten hold under 3.5%. This clone was detected once. Antigen: not known. Germline V CDR1 and CDR2: SEHNR, FQNEAQ (reference sequence). V gave up 3 bases and J gave up 13 bases; unmatched junction bases: 8. This CDR3 comprises 14 residues. Notes on the study in general: Scalp sequencing also captures normal skin's resident alphabeta T cells. Clarity of TCR sharing across patients fell short of that in mice, possibly HLA-related. Throughout tofacitinib, many expanded lesional clones continued to persist in scalp and blood.

This TCR came from a human donor with alopecia areata. The material sequenced was CD4+ T cells sorted from blood, taken at week 24, from a patient treated with tofacitinib. The chain has TRBV7-9 and TRBJ2-1; 11 positions match TRBD2. The CDR3 coding sequence is TGTGCCAGCAGCTTGACTAGCGGGGACCCAAAACAGTTCTTC. Protein: CASSLTSGDPKQFF.